This is a list of T cell receptor beta chains from one sample in a study of blood T cell repertoires in COVID-19. The repertoire was sequenced with immunoSEQ multiplex PCR; TCRdb's copy has only in-frame clones and lacks some. Of about 190,000 clones listed, about 77% are singletons. Specimen: peripheral blood. The receptor source for this set is an elderly woman with active or convalescent COVID-19. Each CDR3 is given with its conserved first and last residue. Each record gives: V gene, CDR3 length, J gene, clone size, CDR3 protein. Rows may omit the clone size; those that give it use once, few, many or a size class.

V gene: TRBV18
CDR3 length: 15
J gene: TRBJ2-3
clone size: -
CDR3 protein: CASSPPGRGTDTQYF

V gene: TRBV9
CDR3 length: 13
J gene: TRBJ2-7
clone size: once
CDR3 protein: CASSGQPSYEQYF

V gene: TRBV3-1/TRBV3-2
CDR3 length: 13
J gene: TRBJ1-3
clone size: few
CDR3 protein: CASEDRPGNTIYF

V gene: TRBV4-1
CDR3 length: 14
J gene: TRBJ1-1
clone size: -
CDR3 protein: CASSVQGEGNEAFF

V gene: TRBV5-8
CDR3 length: 13
J gene: TRBJ1-2
clone size: -
CDR3 protein: CASSSRENYGYTF

V gene: TRBV5-4
CDR3 length: 14
J gene: TRBJ1-1
clone size: -
CDR3 protein: CASSFTRGSTEAFF

V gene: TRBV7-3
CDR3 length: 14
J gene: TRBJ1-1
clone size: -
CDR3 protein: CASSPGQLNTEAFF

V gene: TRBV5-6
CDR3 length: 13
J gene: TRBJ2-5
clone size: -
CDR3 protein: CASSRDRGETQYF

V gene: TRBV6-5
CDR3 length: 15
J gene: TRBJ1-6
clone size: -
CDR3 protein: CASKSDSSYNSPLHF

V gene: TRBV5-1
CDR3 length: 15
J gene: TRBJ2-1
clone size: -
CDR3 protein: CASSSYLAGGPEQFF

V gene: TRBV19
CDR3 length: 15
J gene: TRBJ2-5
clone size: -
CDR3 protein: CASSPGDSSLQTQYF

V gene: TRBV9
CDR3 length: 14
J gene: TRBJ1-2
clone size: -
CDR3 protein: CASSVDPANYGYTF

V gene: TRBV19
CDR3 length: 15
J gene: TRBJ2-1
clone size: -
CDR3 protein: CASALVAGGPHEQFF

V gene: TRBV18
CDR3 length: 13
J gene: TRBJ1-1
clone size: few
CDR3 protein: CASSPPDRVEAFF

V gene: TRBV28
CDR3 length: 16
J gene: TRBJ1-1
clone size: -
CDR3 protein: CASRQGTGVMNTEAFF

V gene: TRBV3-1/TRBV3-2
CDR3 length: 18
J gene: TRBJ2-7
clone size: once
CDR3 protein: CASSQDPAGAPLSYEQYF

V gene: TRBV24-1
CDR3 length: 16
J gene: TRBJ1-5
clone size: -
CDR3 protein: CATSDGGRYSNQPQHF

V gene: TRBV7-2
CDR3 length: 14
J gene: TRBJ1-5
clone size: once
CDR3 protein: CASSPPGVEGPQHF

V gene: TRBV4-3
CDR3 length: 14
J gene: TRBJ2-7
clone size: -
CDR3 protein: CASSQGTSVYEQYF

V gene: TRBV11-2
CDR3 length: 15
J gene: TRBJ2-5
clone size: -
CDR3 protein: CASSYGQGRGETQYF

V gene: TRBV5-1
CDR3 length: 14
J gene: TRBJ1-1
clone size: -
CDR3 protein: CASSLVVGGTEAFF

V gene: TRBV29-1
CDR3 length: 13
J gene: TRBJ1-3
clone size: -
CDR3 protein: CSVVGGPGNTIYF

V gene: TRBV19
CDR3 length: 12
J gene: TRBJ2-5
clone size: -
CDR3 protein: CARGGSGETQYF

V gene: TRBV5-4
CDR3 length: 14
J gene: TRBJ2-3
clone size: -
CDR3 protein: CASSLGRHTDTQYF

V gene: TRBV4-2
CDR3 length: 14
J gene: TRBJ2-4
clone size: once
CDR3 protein: CASSQVGSQNIQYF

V gene: TRBV29-1
CDR3 length: 11
J gene: TRBJ2-5
clone size: few
CDR3 protein: CSIRNQETQYF